Below are 2 T cell receptor beta chains sequenced from a single sample in a study of response to subunit inactivated influenza vaccine. TCRdb passed the RT-PCR reads through MiXCR, listing each CDR3 protein once. Of around 530,000 distinct CDR3 sequences in the sample, about 15% were seen once. Sequencing used CD4+ T cells sorted from PBMCs, obtained around 25 months after vaccination. These receptors came from a man aged 45 to 75 who received an inactivated influenza vaccine.

There are many counts of this clonotype. The rearrangement links TRBV5-5 to TRBJ2-1; TRBD1 matches at 8 bases. Germline assignment: CDR1 SGHKS and CDR2 YYEKEE (reference sequence). The CDR3 runs 15 residues. Losses at the gene ends were 4 bases for V and 5 bases for J; bases not matched to a gene: 8. The CDR3 reads CASSREWTGHNEQFF. In DNA form, the CDR3 reads TGTGCCAGCAGCCGAGAGTGGACAGGGCACAATGAGCAGTTCTTC.

The V gene is TRBV15, the J gene TRBJ2-2; D is unclear. This CDR3 region has 13 residues. Trimming took off 1 base at V and 6 bases at J, with 6 bases between the two ends. The V gene's germline CDR1 is LNHNV and CDR2 YYDKDF (reference sequence). CDR3 protein: CATSRGSPGELFF. Written as DNA, the CDR3 is TGTGCCACCAGCAGAGGATCCCCCGGGGAGCTGTTTTTT.